The rows below give T cell receptor beta chains drawn from one sample of a study of human T cells and chemical hapten exposure. TCRdb recomputed calls from the RACE reads with MiXCR, one row per CDR3 protein. The table lists 120,000 or so distinct CDR3 sequences, approximately 15% of them singletons, with roughly 0.92% in the top ten. The starting material was whole blood, obtained in connection with sensitization to the hapten diphenylcyclopropenone (DPC). The receptors here all came from a man younger than 35 with alopecia areata. Some clones in this sample may be carry-over from other donors' samples. The CDR3 runs from the conserved cysteine through the conserved F or W. D genes are given only for firm matches. Clone size, where shown, is once, few, many, or a class for clones that have expanded.

abundance	j_gene	v_gene	d_gene	CDR3nt	CDR3aa
-	TRBJ2-2	TRBV6-5	-	TGTGCCAGCAGTTACTCGCAGGGCATATCTACGAACACCGGGGAGCTGTTTTTT	CASSYSQGISTNTGELFF
few	TRBJ1-6	TRBV25-1	-	TGTGCCAGCAGTGAATTTGGGGGCGATTCACCCCTCCACTTT	CASSEFGGDSPLHF
few	TRBJ1-6	TRBV28	-	TGTGCCAGCAGTTTGTCAGGGACGAATTCACCCCTCCACTTT	CASSLSGTNSPLHF
few	TRBJ2-6	TRBV6-2/TRBV6-3	-	TGTGCCGGCTGTTGCGGGGCCAACGTCCTGACTTTC	CAGCCGANVLTF
many	TRBJ2-3	TRBV28	-	TGTGCCAGCAGTTTAATTTCCAGCGCTGACGGCACAGATACGCAGTATTTT	CASSLISSADGTDTQYF
few	TRBJ1-6	TRBV24-1	-	TGTGCCACCAGTTCAGGTGAACCGAATTCACCCCTCCACTTT	CATSSGEPNSPLHF
-	TRBJ2-3	TRBV7-2	-	TGTGCCAGCAGCTCAGAGGACTATGTTACGCAGTATTTT	CASSSEDYVTQYF
-	TRBJ2-1	TRBV11-3	-	TGTGCCAGCAGCTCATCAGGGTACAATGAGCAGTTCTTC	CASSSSGYNEQFF
many	TRBJ1-1	TRBV5-1	-	TGCGCCAGCAGCTTGAAACGGAGAACGGACACTGAAGCTTTCTTT	CASSLKRRTDTEAFF
many	TRBJ2-5	TRBV3-1	-	TGTGCCAGCAGCCCCTCGACTTGGGAGACCCAGTACTTC	CASSPSTWETQYF
-	TRBJ1-1	TRBV14	-	TGTGCCAGCAGCCAAGGGGGTTACACTGAAGCTTTCTTT	CASSQGGYTEAFF
many	TRBJ1-1	TRBV3-1	TRBD1	TGTGCCAGCAGCCATTTTCGTGACAGGGGAACTGAAGCTTTCTTT	CASSHFRDRGTEAFF
-	TRBJ1-1	TRBV5-1	TRBD1	TGCGCCAGCAGCGCCGGACAGGGCTTAGGGACTGAAGCTTTCTTT	CASSAGQGLGTEAFF
few	TRBJ1-1	TRBV20-1	TRBD1	TGCAGTGCTAGTGGACAGGGGGACACTGAAGCTTTCTTT	CSASGQGDTEAFF
-	TRBJ1-4	TRBV6-5	-	TGTGCCAGCAGCTCGGGGCGCGGGGGTACTAATGAAAAACTGTTTTTT	CASSSGRGGTNEKLFF
-	TRBJ1-5	TRBV28	TRBD1	TGTGCCAGCAGTTTAGTGACAGGGGTAGCTAATCAGCCCCAGCATTTT	CASSLVTGVANQPQHF
-	TRBJ2-1	TRBV11-2	TRBD1	TGTGCCAGCAGCTCCCGGGACAGGGGGCGGCATGAGCAGTTCTTC	CASSSRDRGRHEQFF
few	TRBJ2-7	TRBV21-1	-	TGTGCCAGCAGCAAGAACAGGGGTTCCTACGAGCAGTACTTC	CASSKNRGSYEQYF
-	TRBJ2-7	TRBV3-1	TRBD1	TGTGCCAGCAGCCAAGATCGACGGACAGGGGTCTACGAGCAGTACTTC	CASSQDRRTGVYEQYF
-	TRBJ1-1	TRBV20-1	-	TGCAGTGCTAGAGTTGCCGGGAAGAACACTGAAGCTTTCTTT	CSARVAGKNTEAFF
few	TRBJ1-4	TRBV20-1	TRBD1	TGCAGTGCTAGGGACAGGGTAACTAATGAAAAACTGTTTTTT	CSARDRVTNEKLFF
-	TRBJ1-3	TRBV7-9	-	TGTGCCAGCAGCTACGCCGGACAGATCTCTGGAAACACCATATATTTT	CASSYAGQISGNTIYF
few	TRBJ1-6	TRBV6-2/TRBV6-3	-	TGTGCCAGCAGTTATCCCAAGACAGTAAAGAATTCACCCCTCCACTTT	CASSYPKTVKNSPLHF
many	TRBJ1-1	TRBV5-6	-	TGTGCCAGCAGGGCATTCAGCACTGAAGCTTTCTTT	CASRAFSTEAFF
-	TRBJ2-3	TRBV7-3	-	TGTGCCAGCAGCTCTCGGGGCAGGATCACAGATACGCAGTATTTT	CASSSRGRITDTQYF
many	TRBJ2-7	TRBV6-2/TRBV6-3	-	TGTGCCAGTTCGGGCTACGAGCAGTACTTC	CASSGYEQYF
few	TRBJ1-5	TRBV28	TRBD1	TGTGCCAGCAGCCCGGACAGGGGGTATAGTCAGCCCCAGCATTTT	CASSPDRGYSQPQHF
many	TRBJ2-5	TRBV10-3	-	TGTGCCATCAGTGAAGGGCAAGAGACCCAGTACTTC	CAISEGQETQYF
once	TRBJ2-5	TRBV28	-	TGTGCCAGCAGTACAGGGTCGCGGAAGACCCAGTACTTC	CASSTGSRKTQYF
-	TRBJ2-3	TRBV28	-	TGTGCCAGCAGTTTGCCCGGGACTTGGTATTTT	CASSLPGTWYF
many	TRBJ2-1	TRBV7-9	TRBD1	TGTGCCAGCAGCATAGACAGGGCCCATGAGCAGTTCTTC	CASSIDRAHEQFF
many	TRBJ2-7	TRBV20-1	-	TGCAGTGCTAGAGATGGCAGGTTGACCTACGAGCAGTACTTC	CSARDGRLTYEQYF
many	TRBJ1-5	TRBV5-1	TRBD1	TGCGCCAGCAGCTCGACAGGGGCGGGCCAGCCCCAGCATTTT	CASSSTGAGQPQHF
-	TRBJ1-1	TRBV6-2/TRBV6-3	-	TGTGCCAGCAGTCAATCTCTGCGGTGGACTGAAGCTTTCTTT	CASSQSLRWTEAFF
-	TRBJ1-4	TRBV7-9	TRBD1	TGTGCCAGCAGCCCTGGCGTTGACAGGGGTAATGAAAAACTGTTTTTT	CASSPGVDRGNEKLFF
few	TRBJ1-1	TRBV29-1	-	TGCAGCGTTGAAAGCCCAGGCTTGAACACTGAAGCTTTCTTT	CSVESPGLNTEAFF
few	TRBJ1-6	TRBV10-3	TRBD1	TGTGCCATCAGCCAGGGGGCTTCCTATAATTCACCCCTCCACTTT	CAISQGASYNSPLHF
few	TRBJ2-7	TRBV11-2	TRBD1	TGTGCCAGCAGCACGGTGACAGGGAGTGACTACGAGCAGTACTTC	CASSTVTGSDYEQYF
-	TRBJ1-2	TRBV14	-	TGTGCCAGCCGATTGGACGGGATCCACTATGGCTACACCTTC	CASRLDGIHYGYTF
-	TRBJ2-7	TRBV6-2/TRBV6-3	-	TGTGCCAGCAGTTACTCGCGGGCCAGGAACCTCTACGAGCAGTACTTC	CASSYSRARNLYEQYF
few	TRBJ1-2	TRBV18	TRBD1	TGTGCCAGCTCACCGGACAGGGGCGGCTACACCTTC	CASSPDRGGYTF
many	TRBJ1-1	TRBV29-1	-	TGCAGCGCGAGGGGGGTCTTGAACACTGAAGCTTTCTTT	CSARGVLNTEAFF
few	TRBJ2-7	TRBV12-3/TRBV12-4	-	TGTGCCAGCAGTTTTCGACAGGGAGGCGAGCAGTACTTC	CASSFRQGGEQYF
-	TRBJ1-4	TRBV5-6	-	TGTGCCAGCCAGAGGGTCTCGGAAAAACTGTTTTTT	CASQRVSEKLFF
few	TRBJ1-5	TRBV2	-	TGTGCCAGCAGTGACGGGCACCTAACGGGGCAGCCCCAGCATTTT	CASSDGHLTGQPQHF
-	TRBJ2-3	TRBV29-1	TRBD1	TGCAGCGTTGAAGGGACCCGGACAGGTGGATACGACAGGGATACGCAGTATTTT	CSVEGTRTGGYDRDTQYF
-	TRBJ2-7	TRBV29-1	-	TGCAGCGTTTCTCTCAGGTCCTACGAGCAGTACTTC	CSVSLRSYEQYF
-	TRBJ1-1	TRBV29-1	TRBD1	TGCAGCGCTCGCGGACAGGGGAACACTGAAGCTTTCTTT	CSARGQGNTEAFF
-	TRBJ1-1	TRBV6-1	TRBD1	TGTGCCAGTTCAAGGGGGCTTGAAGCTTTCTTT	CASSRGLEAFF
-	TRBJ1-2	TRBV7-6	-	TGTGCCAGCAGCCCCTGGGGGGTAGGCTATGGCTACACCTTC	CASSPWGVGYGYTF
few	TRBJ1-1	TRBV7-2	-	TGTGCCAGCAGCTTATCGGTCGGGGGGAACACTGAAGCTTTCTTT	CASSLSVGGNTEAFF
few	TRBJ2-2	TRBV6-1	TRBD1	TGTGCCAGCAGTGGGACAGGGATCCCCACCGGGGAGCTGTTTTTT	CASSGTGIPTGELFF